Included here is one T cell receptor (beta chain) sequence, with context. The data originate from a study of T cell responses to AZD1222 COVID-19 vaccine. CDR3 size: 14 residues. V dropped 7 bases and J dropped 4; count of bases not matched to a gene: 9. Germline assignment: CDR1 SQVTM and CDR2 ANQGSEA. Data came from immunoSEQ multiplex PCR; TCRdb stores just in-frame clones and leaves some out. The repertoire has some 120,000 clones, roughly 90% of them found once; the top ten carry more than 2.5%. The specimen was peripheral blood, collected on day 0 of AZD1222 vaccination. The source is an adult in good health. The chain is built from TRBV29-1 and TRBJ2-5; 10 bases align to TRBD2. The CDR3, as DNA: TGCAGCGCGGGAGCTAGCGGGAGAGGAGAGACCCAGTACTTC. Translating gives CSAGASGRGETQYF.